These 12 T cell receptor beta chains originate from one sample sequenced in a study of blood T cell repertoires in COVID-19. The protocol was immunoSEQ multiplex PCR, while the TCRdb copy is restricted to in-frame clones and leaves out a portion. The data hold 300,000 to 350,000 clones, with 90% observed a single time. Sequencing was carried out using peripheral blood. The receptor set was obtained from a woman aged 25 to 39 with COVID-19, enrolled during active disease.

The chain is built from TRBV23-1 and TRBJ2-5; a possible D gene is TRBD1 (5 bases). TRBV23-1 is classed as an ORF, of uncertain function. The CDR3 covers 15 residues. Between the trimmed V and J ends, which lost 4 bases and 1 base, there was a span of 13 bases. The CDR3 nucleotides are TGCGCCAGCAGTCTAAAGCAGGGCCCCCAAGAGACCCAGTACTTC. Amino acids: CASSLKQGPQETQYF.

This clone has a handful of counts. The chain links TRBV30 to TRBJ1-1; 9 bases agree with TRBD1. The V segment lost 5 bases and the J segment 6 bases; nucleotides outside the gene matches: 4. Germline assignment: CDR1 GTSNPN and CDR2 SVGIG (reference sequence). This CDR3 has 12 amino acids. The CDR3 spells CAWLDRGSEAFF. The CDR3 region has the DNA TGTGCCTGGTTGGACAGGGGTTCTGAAGCTTTCTTT.

V usage is TRBV29-1 and J usage is TRBJ1-1; D is perhaps TRBD1 (5 bases). The CDR3 has 11 residues. Deletions cut 6 bases from V and 4 bases from J, with 9 bases between. Germline-derived CDR1 and CDR2 are SQVTM and ANQGSEA. CDR3 in DNA: TGCAGCGTGATCAGGGTCACTGAAGCTTTCTTT. Translation: CSVIRVTEAFF.

This sequence joins TRBV7-8 and TRBJ2-7; tentative D call: TRBD2 (5 bases). This CDR3 has 15 amino acids. Germline CDR1 reads SGHVS; CDR2 reads FQNEAQ. With 0 bases removed from V and 3 bases from J, the gap between germline ends came to 12 bases. The CDR3 sequence: CASSLADSRNYEQYF. The CDR3 DNA reads TGTGCCAGCAGCTTAGCGGACTCCAGAAACTACGAGCAGTACTTC.

The gene calls are TRBV30 and TRBJ1-5; a weak D match, TRBD1 (5 bases). Germline CDR1 GTSNPN, CDR2 SVGIG (reference sequence). CDR3 length: 14 residues. Trimming removed 0 bases at V and 6 bases at J, with 12 bases between. The CDR3 sequence: CAWSVGGDSQPQHF. The CDR3 DNA sequence: TGTGCCTGGAGTGTTGGAGGGGATAGTCAGCCCCAGCATTTT.

As DNA, the CDR3 is TGTGCCAGCTCACCACCGCCGGGAGGGCGGGATGAAAAACTGTTTTTT. It specifies CASSPPPGGRDEKLFF. The chain combines TRBV18 with TRBJ1-4; D unresolved. Trimming pared 0 bases from V and 6 bases from J, leaving 14 bases between. In germline, CDR1 is KGHSH, CDR2 LQKENI. The length of the CDR3 is 16 residues.

The V call is TRBV29-1, the J call TRBJ2-3; 8 bases are shared with TRBD2. Germline V gene sequence: CDR1 SQVTM, CDR2 ANQGSEA. V was clipped by 4 bases and J by 0 bases; unmatched bases: 6. This CDR3 is 15 amino acids long. In DNA, the CDR3 is TGCAGCGTTGCCGAGACTAGCGAAAGCACAGATACGCAGTATTTT. Protein product: CSVAETSESTDTQYF.

The chain recombines TRBV5-4 with TRBJ2-7; TRBD1 might be the D (7 bases). Germline CDR1 is SGHNT and CDR2 is YYREEE (reference sequence). Trimming took off 6 bases at V and 0 bases at J, with 16 bases between the two ends. CDR3 length: 15 amino acids. This chain's CDR3 is CASTPGGTASYEQYF. The CDR3 DNA is TGTGCCAGCACCCCGGGCGGGACAGCCTCCTACGAGCAGTACTTC.

V and J are TRBV6-4 and TRBJ1-6, with D possibly TRBD1 on 6 matching bases. The CDR3 is 16 residues long. V lost 2 bases and J lost 5, with 13 bases in between. CDR1 MRHNA and CDR2 SNTAGT come from the germline V gene. CDR3 in amino acids: CASSDQGIGNNSPLHF. In nucleotides, the CDR3 is TGTGCCAGCAGTGACCAGGGGATCGGTAATAATTCACCCCTCCACTTT.

The chain uses TRBV30 and TRBJ1-5; the match to TRBD1 covers 10 bases. The germline V gene has CDR1 GTSNPN and CDR2 SVGIG (reference sequence). This CDR3 spans 13 amino acids. Trimming took 3 bases from V and 9 from J; bases not matched to a gene: 5. The CDR3 bases are TGTGCCTGGAGGGGACAGGGGACCGGGCCCCAGCATTTT. Its translation: CAWRGQGTGPQHF.

The rearrangement uses TRBV2 and TRBJ1-1, with D maybe TRBD1 (6 bases). Trimming left V 6 bases short and J 1 base short, with 9 bases between. The CDR3 loop spans 13 amino acids. Germline V gene lookup returns CDR1 SNHLY and CDR2 FYNNEI. The CDR3 here is CASRDSENTEAFF. The CDR3 DNA sequence: TGTGCCAGCAGGGACAGCGAGAACACTGAAGCTTTCTTT.

The chain couples TRBV27 to TRBJ2-2; D is possibly TRBD1 (6 bases). Trimming removed 3 bases from V and 6 bases from J, with 17 bases in between. The V gene's germline CDR1 is MNHEY and CDR2 SMNVEV (reference sequence). CDR3 size: 16 residues. The CDR3 DNA reads as TGTGCCAGCAGTTTGAGCAGGGGCAGTTTTGCCGGGGAGCTGTTTTTT. The encoded protein is CASSLSRGSFAGELFF.